This TCR beta chain was recorded in a study of blood T cell repertoires in COVID-19. This clone was recorded only once. Original methodology: Reference gene primers were amplified, and this amplification served to estimate nucleated cell counts. Sequencing was performed with immunoSEQ multiplex PCR; in TCRdb, only in-frame clones are kept and a portion is missing. V, J and clone size were drawn from that table, and D and trimming were deduced from the DNA. This sample has a few hundred thousand clones, with around 88% found just once. CDR3 length: 15 amino acids. Germline V gene lookup returns CDR1 SGHNT and CDR2 YYREEE (reference sequence). V gave up 6 bases and J gave up 0 bases, with 12 bases separating them.

This TCR was sampled from an older man with acute or convalescent COVID-19. The V call is TRBV5-4, the J call TRBJ2-2; possibly TRBD2 for D (6 bases). The sequenced sample was peripheral blood. The CDR3 region has the DNA TGTGCCAGCACCCCCGGAGGGTCGAACACCGGGGAGCTGTTTTTT. Protein: CASTPGGSNTGELFF.